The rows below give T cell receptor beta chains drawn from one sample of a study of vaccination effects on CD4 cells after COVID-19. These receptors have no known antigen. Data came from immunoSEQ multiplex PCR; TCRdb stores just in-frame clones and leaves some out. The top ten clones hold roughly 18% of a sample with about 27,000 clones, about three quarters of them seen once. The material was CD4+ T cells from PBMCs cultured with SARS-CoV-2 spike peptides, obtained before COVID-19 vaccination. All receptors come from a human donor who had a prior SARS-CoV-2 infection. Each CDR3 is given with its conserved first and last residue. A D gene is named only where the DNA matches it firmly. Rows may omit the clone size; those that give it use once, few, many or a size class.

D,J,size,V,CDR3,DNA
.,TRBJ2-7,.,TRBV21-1,CASSPTAYEQYF,TGTGCCAGCAGCCCAACAGCTTACGAGCAGTACTTC
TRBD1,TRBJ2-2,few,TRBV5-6,CASSSHRGRNTGELFF,TGTGCCAGCAGCTCTCACAGGGGGCGCAACACCGGGGAGCTGTTTTTT
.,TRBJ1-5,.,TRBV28,CASSLLGGGGNQPQHF,TGTGCCAGCAGTTTATTGGGGGGTGGGGGCAATCAGCCCCAGCATTTT
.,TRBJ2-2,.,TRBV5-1,CASARDTSNTGELFF,TGCGCCAGCGCAAGGGACACCTCGAACACCGGGGAGCTGTTTTTT
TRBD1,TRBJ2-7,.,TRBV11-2,CASSSGQGSYEQYF,TGTGCCAGCAGCTCCGGACAGGGCTCCTACGAGCAGTACTTC
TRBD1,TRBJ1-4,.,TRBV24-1,CATQGAGREKLFF,TGTGCCACTCAGGGGGCCGGACGAGAAAAACTGTTTTTT
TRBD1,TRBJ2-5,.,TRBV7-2,CASSSDRGPAQYF,TGTGCCAGCAGCAGTGACAGGGGGCCGGCCCAGTACTTC
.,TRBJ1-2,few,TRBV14,CASSQNGYGYTF,TGTGCCAGCAGCCAAAATGGCTATGGCTACACCTTC
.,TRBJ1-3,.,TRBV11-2,CASSTPRSGRGQRNTIYF,TGTGCCAGCAGCACTCCTCGGTCTGGGCGCGGCCAAAGAAACACCATATATTTT
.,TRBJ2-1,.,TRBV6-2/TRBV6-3,CASSRPGTYEQFF,TGTGCCAGCAGCCGACCCGGGACGTATGAGCAGTTCTTC
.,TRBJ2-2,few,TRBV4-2,CASSQDLLAITNTGELFF,TGTGCCAGCAGCCAAGATCTCCTAGCGATAACGAACACCGGGGAGCTGTTTTTT
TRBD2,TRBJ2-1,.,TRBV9,CASSPSSRGVAGGRFNEQFF,TGTGCCAGCAGCCCAAGTAGTCGTGGAGTAGCGGGGGGGCGGTTCAATGAGCAGTTCTTC
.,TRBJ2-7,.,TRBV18,CASSPDRTLEQYF,TGTGCCAGCTCGCCCGACAGGACCCTAGAGCAGTACTTC
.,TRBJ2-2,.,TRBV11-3,CASSSPNTGELFF,TGTGCCAGCAGCTCTCCAAACACCGGGGAGCTGTTTTTT
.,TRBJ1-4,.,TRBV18,CASSPGREKLFF,TGTGCCAGCTCACCAGGGCGTGAAAAACTGTTTTTT
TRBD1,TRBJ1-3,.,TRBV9,CASSLTQTGSGNTIYF,TGTGCCAGCAGCCTGACCCAGACAGGGTCTGGAAACACCATATATTTT
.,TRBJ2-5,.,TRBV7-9,CASSLGMAGGYLETQYF,TGTGCCAGCAGCTTAGGAATGGCGGGCGGATACCTTGAGACCCAGTACTTC
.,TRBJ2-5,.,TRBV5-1,CASSGGSSGETQYF,TGCGCCAGCAGTGGGGGCAGCTCTGGGGAGACCCAGTACTTC
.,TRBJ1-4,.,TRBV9,CASSGAGVGYEKLFF,TGTGCCAGCAGCGGGGCGGGGGTCGGGTACGAAAAACTGTTTTTT
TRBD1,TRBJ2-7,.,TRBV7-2,CASSLVGGNYEQYF,TGTGCCAGCAGCTTAGTAGGGGGCAACTACGAGCAGTACTTC
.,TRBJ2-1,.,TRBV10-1,CASSAVASGGIHNEQFF,TGCGCCAGCAGTGCCGTTGCATCGGGGGGCATCCACAATGAGCAGTTCTTC
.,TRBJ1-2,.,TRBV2,CASRRDATNYGYTF,TGTGCCAGCAGGAGAGACGCTACCAACTATGGCTACACCTTC
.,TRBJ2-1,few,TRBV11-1,CASSSRGARSYNEQFF,TGTGCCAGCAGCTCCAGGGGCGCCCGCTCCTACAATGAGCAGTTCTTC
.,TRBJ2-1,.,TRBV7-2,CASSLRRKVNEQFF,TGTGCCAGCAGCTTGAGACGGAAGGTCAATGAGCAGTTCTTC
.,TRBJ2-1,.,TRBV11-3,CASSLVARTTSYNEQFF,TGTGCCAGCAGCTTAGTTGCCCGGACTACGTCCTACAATGAGCAGTTCTTC
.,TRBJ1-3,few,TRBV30,CAWRLAGSGNTIYF,TGTGCCTGGAGGCTCGCAGGGTCTGGAAACACCATATATTTT
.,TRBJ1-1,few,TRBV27,CASRANRLENTEAFF,TGTGCCAGCAGGGCGAACAGGTTAGAAAACACTGAAGCTTTCTTT